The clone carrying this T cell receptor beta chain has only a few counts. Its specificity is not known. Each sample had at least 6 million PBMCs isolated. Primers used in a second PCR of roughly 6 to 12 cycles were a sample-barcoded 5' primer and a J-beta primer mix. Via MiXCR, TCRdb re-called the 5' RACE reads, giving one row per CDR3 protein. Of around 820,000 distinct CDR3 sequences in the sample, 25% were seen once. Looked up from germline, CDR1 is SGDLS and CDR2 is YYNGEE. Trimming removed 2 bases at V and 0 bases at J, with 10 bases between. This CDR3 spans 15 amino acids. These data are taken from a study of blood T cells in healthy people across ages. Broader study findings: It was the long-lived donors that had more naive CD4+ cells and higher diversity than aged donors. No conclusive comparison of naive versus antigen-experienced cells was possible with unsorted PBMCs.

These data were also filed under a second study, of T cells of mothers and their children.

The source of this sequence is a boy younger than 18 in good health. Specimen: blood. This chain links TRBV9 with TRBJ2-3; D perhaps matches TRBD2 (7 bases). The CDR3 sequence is CASSVGGLSTDTQYF. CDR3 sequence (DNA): TGTGCCAGCAGCGTCGGGGGGCTGAGCACAGATACGCAGTATTTT.